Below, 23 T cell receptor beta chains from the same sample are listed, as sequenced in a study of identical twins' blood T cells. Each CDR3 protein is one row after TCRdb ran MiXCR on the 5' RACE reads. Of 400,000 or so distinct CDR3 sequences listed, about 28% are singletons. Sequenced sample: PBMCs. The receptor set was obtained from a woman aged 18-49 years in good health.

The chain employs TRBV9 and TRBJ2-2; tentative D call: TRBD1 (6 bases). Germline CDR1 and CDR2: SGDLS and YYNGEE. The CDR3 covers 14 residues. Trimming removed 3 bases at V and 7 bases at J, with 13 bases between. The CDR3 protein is CASSGDGGHGELFF. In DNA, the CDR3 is TGTGCCAGCAGCGGAGATGGGGGACACGGGGAGCTGTTTTTT.

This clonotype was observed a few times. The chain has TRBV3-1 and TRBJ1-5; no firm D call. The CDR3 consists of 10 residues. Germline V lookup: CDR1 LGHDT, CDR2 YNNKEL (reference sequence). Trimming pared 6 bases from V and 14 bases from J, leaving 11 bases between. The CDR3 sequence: CASSPGPEHF. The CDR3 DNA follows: TGTGCCAGCAGTCCCGGCCCCGAGCATTTT.

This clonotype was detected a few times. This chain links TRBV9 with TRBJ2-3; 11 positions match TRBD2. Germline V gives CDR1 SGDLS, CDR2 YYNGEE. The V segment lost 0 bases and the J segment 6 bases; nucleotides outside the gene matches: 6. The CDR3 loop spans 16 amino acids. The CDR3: CASSVAISGGADTQYF. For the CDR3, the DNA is TGTGCCAGCAGCGTAGCTATTAGCGGGGGGGCTGATACGCAGTATTTT.

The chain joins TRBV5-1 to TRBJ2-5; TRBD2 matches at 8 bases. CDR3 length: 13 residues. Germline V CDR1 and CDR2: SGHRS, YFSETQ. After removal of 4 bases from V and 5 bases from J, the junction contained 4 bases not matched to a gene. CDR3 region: CASSTGLAETQYF. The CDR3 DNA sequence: TGCGCCAGCAGCACCGGACTAGCTGAGACCCAGTACTTC.

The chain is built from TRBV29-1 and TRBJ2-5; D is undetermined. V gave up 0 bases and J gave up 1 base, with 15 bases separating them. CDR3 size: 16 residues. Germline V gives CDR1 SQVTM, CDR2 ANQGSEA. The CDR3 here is CSVEDLALPVQETQYF. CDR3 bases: TGCAGCGTTGAAGACTTAGCTCTCCCTGTCCAAGAGACCCAGTACTTC.

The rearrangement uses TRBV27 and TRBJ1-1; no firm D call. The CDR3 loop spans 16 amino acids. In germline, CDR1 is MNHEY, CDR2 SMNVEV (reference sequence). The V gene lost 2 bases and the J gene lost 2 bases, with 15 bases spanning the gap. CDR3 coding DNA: TGTGCCAGCAGTTTAGCCCCGGTCAGGTTAAACACTGAAGCTTTCTTT. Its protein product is CASSLAPVRLNTEAFF.

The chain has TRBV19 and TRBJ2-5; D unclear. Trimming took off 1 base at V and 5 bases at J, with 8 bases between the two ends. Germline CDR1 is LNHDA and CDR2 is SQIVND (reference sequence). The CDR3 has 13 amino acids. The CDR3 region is CASSIASSETQYF. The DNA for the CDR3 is TGTGCCAGTAGTATAGCAAGCTCGGAGACCCAGTACTTC.

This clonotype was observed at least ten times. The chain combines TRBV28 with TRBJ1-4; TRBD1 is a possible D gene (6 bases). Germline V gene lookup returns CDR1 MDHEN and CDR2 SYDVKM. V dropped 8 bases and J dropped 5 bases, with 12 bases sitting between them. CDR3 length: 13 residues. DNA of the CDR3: TGTGCCAGCTTAGACAGGCCGAATGAAAAACTGTTTTTT. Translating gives CASLDRPNEKLFF.

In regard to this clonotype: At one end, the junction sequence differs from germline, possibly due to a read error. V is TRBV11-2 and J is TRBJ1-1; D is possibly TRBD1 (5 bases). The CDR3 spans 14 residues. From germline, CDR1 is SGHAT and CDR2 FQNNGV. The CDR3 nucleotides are TGTGCCAGCAGCTCGTCCTGGGACGGGGGTGAAGCTTCCTTT. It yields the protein CASSSSWDGGEASF.

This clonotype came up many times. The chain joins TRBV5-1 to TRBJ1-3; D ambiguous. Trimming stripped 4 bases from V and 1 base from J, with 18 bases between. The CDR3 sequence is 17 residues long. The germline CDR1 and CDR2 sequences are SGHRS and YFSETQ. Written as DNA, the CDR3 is TGCGCCAGCAGCCTTGGTCCTGGGTCAACATCTGGAAACACCATATATTTT. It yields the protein CASSLGPGSTSGNTIYF.

The CDR3 protein is CASSLGPGGGYTF. The CDR3 DNA follows: TGTGCCAGCAGCTTGGGTCCAGGGGGCGGCTACACCTTC. The chain links TRBV5-6 to TRBJ1-2; TRBD1 matches 8 bases. The CDR3 runs 13 residues. From germline, CDR1 is SGHDT and CDR2 YYEEEE. V shed 0 bases and J 8 bases; nucleotides not matched to a gene: 3.

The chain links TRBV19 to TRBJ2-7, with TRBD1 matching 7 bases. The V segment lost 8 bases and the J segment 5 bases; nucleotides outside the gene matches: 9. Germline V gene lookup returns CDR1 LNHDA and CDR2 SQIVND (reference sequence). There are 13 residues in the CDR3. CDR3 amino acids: CASQGESAHEQYF. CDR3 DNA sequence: TGTGCCAGTCAGGGGGAATCCGCGCACGAGCAGTACTTC.

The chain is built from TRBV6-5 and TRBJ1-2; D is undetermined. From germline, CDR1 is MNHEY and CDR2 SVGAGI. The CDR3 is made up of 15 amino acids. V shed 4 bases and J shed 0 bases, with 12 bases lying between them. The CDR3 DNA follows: TGTGCCAGCAGTTCTCCTACCGAAGCTAACTATGGCTACACCTTC. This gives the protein CASSSPTEANYGYTF.

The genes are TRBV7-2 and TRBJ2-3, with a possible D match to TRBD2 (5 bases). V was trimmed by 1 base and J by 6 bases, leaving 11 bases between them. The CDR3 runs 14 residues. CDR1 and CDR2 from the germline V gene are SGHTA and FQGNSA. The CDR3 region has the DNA TGTGCCAGCAGCTTAGATGTTGGGAGCGATACGCAGTATTTT. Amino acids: CASSLDVGSDTQYF.

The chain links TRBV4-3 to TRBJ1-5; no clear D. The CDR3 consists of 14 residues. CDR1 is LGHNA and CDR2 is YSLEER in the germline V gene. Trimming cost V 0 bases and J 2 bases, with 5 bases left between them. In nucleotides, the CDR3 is TGCGCCAGCAGCCAAGACTACCGCAATCAGCCCCAGCATTTT. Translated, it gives CASSQDYRNQPQHF.

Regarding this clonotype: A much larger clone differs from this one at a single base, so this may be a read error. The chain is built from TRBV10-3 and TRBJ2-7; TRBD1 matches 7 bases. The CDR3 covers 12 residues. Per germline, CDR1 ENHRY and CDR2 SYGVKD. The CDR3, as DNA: TGTGCCATCAGTCGCGACAGGGACGAGCGGTACTTC. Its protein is CAISRDRDERYF.

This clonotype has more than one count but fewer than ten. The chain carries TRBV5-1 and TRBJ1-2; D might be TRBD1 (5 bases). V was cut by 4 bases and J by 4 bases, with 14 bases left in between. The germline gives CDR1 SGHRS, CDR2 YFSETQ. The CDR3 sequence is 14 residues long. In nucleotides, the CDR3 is TGCGCCAGCAGCATAGGCACAGGCCCCTATGGCTACACCTTC. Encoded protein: CASSIGTGPYGYTF.

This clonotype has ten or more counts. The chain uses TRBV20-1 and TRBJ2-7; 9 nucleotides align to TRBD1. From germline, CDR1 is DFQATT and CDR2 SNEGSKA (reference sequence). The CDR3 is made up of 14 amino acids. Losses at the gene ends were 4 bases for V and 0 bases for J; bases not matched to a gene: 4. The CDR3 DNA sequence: TGCAGTGCTACCGGGACAGGGAGCTCCTACGAGCAGTACTTC. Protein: CSATGTGSSYEQYF.

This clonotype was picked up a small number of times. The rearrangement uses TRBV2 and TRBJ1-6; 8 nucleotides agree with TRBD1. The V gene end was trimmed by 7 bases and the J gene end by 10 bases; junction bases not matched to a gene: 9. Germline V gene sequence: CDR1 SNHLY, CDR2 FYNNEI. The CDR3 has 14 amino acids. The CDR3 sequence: CASTQQGVGSPLHF. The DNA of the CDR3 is TGTGCCAGCACCCAACAGGGGGTAGGGTCACCCCTCCACTTT.

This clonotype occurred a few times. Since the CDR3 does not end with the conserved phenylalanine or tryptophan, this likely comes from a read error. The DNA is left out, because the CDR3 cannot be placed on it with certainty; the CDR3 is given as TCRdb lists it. The CDR3 here is CASIWRTPP. J is TRBJ1-6 and V is TRBV25-1. The CDR3 contains 9 residues when both ends are counted. Germline CDR1 reads MGHDK; CDR2 reads SYGVNS.

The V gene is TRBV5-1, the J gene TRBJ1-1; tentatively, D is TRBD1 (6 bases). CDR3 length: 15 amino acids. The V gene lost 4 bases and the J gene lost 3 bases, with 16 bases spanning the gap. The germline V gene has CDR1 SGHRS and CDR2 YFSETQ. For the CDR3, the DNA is TGCGCCAGCAGCGCTTCTACAGGGTGGGACACTGAAGCTTTCTTT. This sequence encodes CASSASTGWDTEAFF.

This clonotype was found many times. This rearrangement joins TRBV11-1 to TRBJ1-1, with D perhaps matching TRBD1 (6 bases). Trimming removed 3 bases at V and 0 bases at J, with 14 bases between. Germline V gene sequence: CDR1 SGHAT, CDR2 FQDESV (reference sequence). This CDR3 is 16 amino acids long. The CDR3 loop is CASSFNRVGMNTEAFF. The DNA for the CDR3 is TGTGCCAGCAGCTTCAACAGGGTGGGAATGAACACTGAAGCTTTCTTT.

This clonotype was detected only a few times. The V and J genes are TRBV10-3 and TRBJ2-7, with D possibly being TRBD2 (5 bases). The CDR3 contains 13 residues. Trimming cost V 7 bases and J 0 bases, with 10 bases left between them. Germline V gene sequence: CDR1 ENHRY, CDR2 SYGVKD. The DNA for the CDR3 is TGTGCCATCACACGGGGTAGCTCCTACGAGCAGTACTTC. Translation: CAITRGSSYEQYF.